This entry lists 3 T cell receptor beta chains sequenced from one sample in a study of blood T cell repertoires in COVID-19. Method: immunoSEQ multiplex PCR; TCRdb's copy keeps in-frame clones and lacks some. This table holds 200,000 to 250,000 clones, around 80% found once. Sequencing was carried out using peripheral blood. These receptors all stem from a human donor in a cohort sampled during active COVID-19.

The rearrangement links TRBV20-1 to TRBJ2-2; 13 bases agree with TRBD2. Germline V CDR1 and CDR2: DFQATT, SNEGSKA (reference sequence). CDR3 length equals 16 residues. With 3 bases clipped from V and 6 bases from J, the junction kept 7 bases outside the gene matches. The CDR3 protein is CSASFGLAGAAGELFF. The CDR3 DNA reads TGCAGTGCTAGTTTCGGACTAGCGGGAGCGGCCGGGGAGCTGTTTTTT.

This clone was detected a few times. Other nucleotide sequences in the sample specify the same CDR3. The rearrangement links TRBV3-1 (or the pseudogene TRBV3-2) to TRBJ2-3, with 11 nucleotides matching TRBD2. Germline V CDR1 and CDR2: LGHDT, YNNKEL (reference sequence). The V and J ends lost 4 bases and 2 bases, in that order; junction bases with no gene match: 5. The CDR3 contains 16 residues. The CDR3 DNA is TGTGCCAGCAGCCCCTTAGCGGGAGGGATCACAGATACGCAGTATTTT. Protein: CASSPLAGGITDTQYF.

This clone was observed a handful of times. The chain combines TRBV6-5 with TRBJ1-5, with TRBD1 matching over 8 bases. The junction had 6 bases not matched to a gene; V was cut back by 4 bases and J by 4 bases. Germline V lookup: CDR1 MNHEY, CDR2 SVGAGI. The CDR3 is 15 amino acids. DNA for the CDR3: TGTGCCAGCAGTTCCCGGGACAGGAAAAATCAGCCCCAGCATTTT. It encodes CASSSRDRKNQPQHF.